This entry is about one TCR beta chain. Its target antigen remains unknown. Per-base qualities were not stored, and no clone one base away is much larger. This sample is drawn from a study of shared clonotypes between healthy human individuals (dated by TCRdb to about 2020). General notes on the study: Two women and three men aged 18 to 49 years were included in the cohort. Each donor's leukapheresis produced roughly between roughly 0.85 and 9.5 billion PBMCs. To increase sequencing depth and limit assay-specific biases, TCR repertoire library preparation and sequencing were carried out by different laboratories using diverse techniques. For each donor, CD4 naive and CD4 memory were each given three plates, CD8 naive was given two plates, and CD8 memory was given one plate. The study deeply sequenced blood TCR repertoires of about 5 healthy adults to estimate repertoire size and the extent of clonotype sharing between individuals.

Trimmed from V: 5 bases; trimmed from J: 5 bases; junction bases lacking a gene match: 10. The germline V gene (reference sequence) gives CDR1 as SEHNR and CDR2 as FQNEAQ. There are 15 amino acids in the CDR3, from cysteine to phenylalanine inclusive. Just the 45-base CDR3 DNA is kept, in frame starting at base 1. Donors were healthy HIV-negative adults with no recently reported acute infections or vaccinations. All donors were Caucasian adults living in Nashville, Tennessee, USA. CD4+ T cells were enriched through magnetic negative selection, after which naive cells were positively selected on CD45RA and the remaining negative fraction served as the memory subset. After blood collection by leukapheresis, PBMCs were isolated using Ficoll-Histopaque density gradient centrifugation and then cryopreserved in the vapor phase of liquid nitrogen. Analytical flow cytometry was used to check the purity and quantity of each magnetically sorted T cell population. From each sorted fraction, genomic DNA was isolated and quantified by UV absorbance on a Nanodrop 2000c.

TCR CDR3 regions were amplified from genomic DNA by multiplex PCR using the deep immunoSEQ assay. Extracted genomic DNA from each cell subset was spread evenly across all wells of several immunoSEQ 96-well plates, with each plate serving as a replicate. For sorted subsets, roughly 200 ng of genomic DNA, equivalent to around 30,000 T cell genomes, went into each replicate PCR. Purified libraries were quantified with a Qubit 3.0 fluorometer, sized on a Bioanalyzer 2100, and re-quantified with the KAPA Library Quantification kit. Each immunoSEQ 96-well plate was sequenced on its own single-read 150-cycle Illumina NextSeq 550 flow cell. Per the authors' processing: Because only junctional sequences without quality scores were contained in the immunoSEQ output, filtering matching that applied to full-length reads could not be performed. Sequences were annotated with PyIR, a Python wrapper for IgBLAST v1.9, using IMGT germline references to assign V/J genes and CDR3. Reads with weak V/J assignments (E-value above 1e-6), missing CDR3, stop codons, out-of-frame junctions, or ambiguous translated residues were removed. V3J clonotypes were defined as sequences sharing an identical inferred V gene, J gene, and CDR3 amino acid sequence. The percentage overlap between two repertoires was calculated by dividing the number of shared unique clonotypes by the size of the smaller repertoire. Repertoire richness was assessed with RTK rarefaction, the Chao1 estimator, and Recon v2.1 estimates of unobserved clonotypes. OLGA was used to compute generation probabilities for all TCRbeta clonotypes that the gDNA method yielded from a handful of donors. The clones in this table, taken by TCRdb from immuneACCESS, are in-frame only. Not every clone is retained; where verified, under half of the shortfall comes from an unresolved V gene, and the cause of the rest is unknown. D and trimming come from the DNA, and the V and J calls and clone size come from that table. Present in this sample are 950,000 to 1,300,000 clones, about three quarters of which were seen just once. The top ten constitute about 1.5% of the sample.

Summary of the overall study and its limitations: Roughly 5% of naive CD4, more than 3% of naive CD8, approximately 2.2% of memory CD4, and about 0.4% of memory CD8 clonotypes were shared across four donors. The small number of donors limited the genetic and exposure-history diversity represented. Incomplete sequencing was indicated by rarefaction of sorted-subset datasets, despite the large sequencing depth. Clonotypes shared by all four sorted-subset donors showed higher generation probabilities than non-shared clonotypes. Naive subsets generally had larger estimated clonotype richness than memory subsets did. Pairwise subsampling indicated that sequencing depth was expected to affect the degree of clonotype sharing among donors. Sampling was limited to blood, and TCR repertoires in tissue likely differ from TCR repertoires in blood.

The receptor's source is a man younger than 30 in good health. The specimen sequenced was memory CD4+ T cells sorted from blood. The sample's cell subset or site, from its label and the paper: CD45RA-negative fraction. The sequence joins TRBV7-9 to TRBJ1-1; TRBD1 lines up with 8 middle nucleotides. The CDR3 reads CASSPPRQGTTEAFF. The sequenced DNA is TGTGCCAGCAGCCCCCCTAGACAGGGGACGACTGAAGCTTTCTTT. Here the CDR3 is joined to the reference TRBV7-9 and TRBJ1-1 genes, and the full variable domain is: DTGVSQNPRHKITKRGQNVTFRCDPISEHNRLYWYRQTLGQGPEFLTYFQNEAQLEKSRLLSDRFSAERPKGSFSTLEIQRTEQGDSAMYLCASSPPRQGTTEAFFGQGTRLTVV.